One and the same sample provided the 26 T cell receptor beta chains below, sequenced in a study of T cell repertoires in cytomegalovirus infection. Via MiXCR, TCRdb re-called the reads, giving one row per CDR3 protein. The sample contains about 490,000 distinct CDR3 sequences, approximately 15% of which appear only once. Sequencing used CD8+ T cells from PBMCs. Receptors originate from a human donor in good health (CMV status not recorded). Some clones in this sample may be carry-over from other donors' samples.

This clonotype has ten or more counts. The chain employs TRBV7-8 and TRBJ2-1; the D is unclear. The CDR3 consists of 11 residues. Germline V gene sequence: CDR1 SGHVS, CDR2 FQNEAQ. Trimming took 1 base from V and 10 from J, leaving 5 bases between them. CDR3 bases: TGTGCCAGCAGCTTAGGGTGGGAGCAGTTCTTC. This encodes CASSLGWEQFF.

This clonotype turned up a few times. This chain links TRBV6-6 with TRBJ2-7, with D possibly matching TRBD1 (5 bases). Trimming removed 2 bases from V and 3 bases from J, with 14 bases in between. CDR1 and CDR2 (germline): MNHNY, SVGAGI (reference sequence). The CDR3 is 15 residues long. CDR3: CASSYPASTVYEQYF. As DNA, the CDR3 is TGTGCCAGCAGTTACCCAGCGTCGACAGTCTACGAGCAGTACTTC.

This clonotype was counted a few times. The chain links TRBV18 to TRBJ1-5, with D possibly matching TRBD1 (6 bases). The CDR3 length is 16 residues. CDR1 and CDR2 from the germline V gene are KGHSH and LQKENI. V was pared by 5 bases and J by 0 bases, with 14 bases between. The DNA of the CDR3 is TGTGCCAGCTCATCCCGGGACATCTATAGCAATCAGCCCCAGCATTTT. Translation: CASSSRDIYSNQPQHF.

The chain uses TRBV12-5 and TRBJ2-6; 8 bases fit TRBD2. Germline CDR1 and CDR2: LGHNT and FRNRAP. With 0 bases clipped from V and 0 bases from J, the junction kept 10 bases outside the gene matches. The CDR3 has 20 residues. CDR3 in amino acids: CASGLVGAQRGSSGANVLTF. In DNA, the CDR3 is TGTGCTAGTGGTTTGGTAGGGGCCCAGCGGGGGAGCTCTGGGGCCAACGTCCTGACTTTC.

This clonotype was counted at least ten times. J is TRBJ2-7 and V is TRBV11-2, with D hard to call. Trimming pared 5 bases from V and 3 bases from J, leaving 14 bases between. The CDR3 is 14 amino acids. Looked up from germline, CDR1 is SGHAT and CDR2 is FQNNGV. CDR3 sequence: CASSPGGRYYEQYF. The CDR3 nucleotides are TGTGCCAGCAGCCCCGGTGGGCGCTACTACGAGCAGTACTTC.

This clonotype was counted ten times or more. The chain is built from TRBV6-5 and TRBJ2-7; 7 bases line up with TRBD2. This CDR3 is 14 amino acids long. V was pared by 5 bases and J by 3 bases, with 7 bases of the junction left unmatched. Germline V gene sequence: CDR1 MNHEY, CDR2 SVGAGI. CDR3 loop: CASSPATGGYEQYF. In DNA, the CDR3 is TGTGCCAGCAGTCCCGCAACGGGGGGCTACGAGCAGTACTTC.

With respect to this clonotype: This may stem from a read error, because a much larger clone lies one nucleotide away. No conserved phenylalanine or tryptophan ends this CDR3, so it is likely a read error. This chain joins TRBV7-3 and TRBJ2-7, with D hard to call. V lost 5 bases and J lost 0, with 8 bases in between. This CDR3 is built from 13 residues. CDR1 is SGHTA, CDR2 FQGTGA, per germline. DNA of the CDR3: TGTGCCAGCAGCCCGCCCCACTCCTACGAGCAGTACTTA. It codes for CASSPPHSYEQYL.

V usage is TRBV25-1 and J usage is TRBJ1-6; D gene unclear. The CDR3 runs 17 residues. Deletions cut 2 bases from V and 0 bases from J, with 11 bases between. In germline, CDR1 is MGHDK, CDR2 SYGVNS. The CDR3 sequence is CASSEVVLSSYNSPLHF. Here the CDR3 DNA reads TGTGCCAGCAGTGAAGTTGTCTTGAGCTCCTATAATTCACCCCTCCACTTT.

This clonotype was seen ten or more times. V gene TRBV7-9 combines with J gene TRBJ1-1, with D unresolved. V was cut by 1 base and J by 1 base, with 10 bases left in between. CDR3 length equals 15 residues. The germline gives CDR1 SEHNR, CDR2 FQNEAQ (reference sequence). The CDR3 sequence: CASSLEEMGNTEAFF. The DNA of the CDR3 is TGTGCCAGCAGCTTAGAGGAGATGGGGAACACTGAAGCTTTCTTT.

This clonotype appeared once. The J gene is TRBJ2-7, the V gene TRBV9, with 7 bases matching TRBD2. The CDR3 extends over 16 amino acids. Germline V gene lookup returns CDR1 SGDLS and CDR2 YYNGEE. J was trimmed by 6 bases and V by 0 bases; bases with no gene match: 12. In nucleotides, the CDR3 is TGTGCCAGCAGCGTAGGTGCTAGCGGTTACCTTGGCGAGCAGTACTTC. The encoded protein is CASSVGASGYLGEQYF.

This clonotype was detected a few times. V usage is TRBV6-1 and J usage is TRBJ2-7, with D possibly matching TRBD2 (6 bases). The V gene lost 1 base and the J gene lost 1 base, with 11 bases spanning the gap. CDR3 length: 15 residues. The germline V gene has CDR1 MNHNS and CDR2 SASEGT. The CDR3 DNA sequence: TGTGCCAGCAGTGAAGTTCCGGGACTTTCCTACGAGCAGTACTTC. Translated: CASSEVPGLSYEQYF.

This clonotype was picked up many times. The chain employs TRBV27 and TRBJ1-6; the D gene is possibly TRBD1 (5 bases). CDR1 is MNHEY and CDR2 is SMNVEV in the germline V gene (reference sequence). CDR3 size: 15 residues. The V end was cut by 5 bases, the J end by 10 bases, with 18 bases between. The CDR3 spells CASSPRQITGSPLHF. As DNA, the CDR3 is TGTGCCAGCAGTCCTCGACAGATTACGGGATCACCCCTCCACTTT.

This clonotype has at least ten counts. The chain links TRBV7-8 to TRBJ2-7; tentatively, D is TRBD1 or TRBD2 (6 bases each). Trimming cost V 5 bases and J 6 bases, with 11 bases left between them. CDR3 length equals 12 residues. CDR1 and CDR2 from the germline V gene are SGHVS and FQNEAQ. The chain's CDR3 is CASSPGAGEQYF. The CDR3 DNA sequence: TGTGCCAGCAGCCCGGGGGCAGGCGAGCAGTACTTC.

This clonotype was seen a handful of times. The chain has TRBV5-1 and TRBJ2-1, with no clear D. This CDR3 contains 15 residues. Germline V gene lookup returns CDR1 SGHRS and CDR2 YFSETQ. V lost 2 bases and J lost 0, with 9 bases in between. In nucleotides, the CDR3 is TGCGCCAGCAGCTTAGAGATTGTCTCCTACAATGAGCAGTTCTTC. It codes for CASSLEIVSYNEQFF.

This clonotype has at least ten counts. The J gene is TRBJ1-6, the V gene TRBV7-9; the D is unclear. V dropped 1 base and J dropped 7 bases, with 2 bases sitting between them. The CDR3 runs 12 residues. Germline CDR1 SEHNR, CDR2 FQNEAQ (reference sequence). CDR3 sequence reads: CASSLGNSPLHF. DNA of the CDR3: TGTGCCAGCAGCTTAGGGAATTCACCCCTCCACTTT.

This clonotype occurred many times. The CDR3 reads CASSLAGQRDTQYF. The CDR3, as DNA: TGTGCCAGCAGCTTAGCGGGCCAACGAGATACGCAGTATTTT. V usage is TRBV7-2 and J usage is TRBJ2-3; D gene uncertain. Between the trimmed V and J ends, which lost 0 bases and 5 bases, there was a span of 9 bases. The V gene's germline CDR1 is SGHTA and CDR2 FQGNSA. This CDR3 region has 14 residues.

The sample holds many counts of this clonotype. The chain recombines TRBV19 with TRBJ1-1; 8 bases agree with TRBD1. The germline CDR1 and CDR2 sequences are LNHDA and SQIVND (reference sequence). Trimming removed 6 bases from V and 6 bases from J; junction bases left unmatched: 9. This CDR3 comprises 14 residues. The chain's CDR3 is CASSQTGVLAEAFF. The CDR3 bases are TGTGCCAGTAGCCAGACAGGGGTGCTGGCTGAAGCTTTCTTT.

This clonotype was seen a few times. The chain joins TRBV27 to TRBJ1-2, with a weak D call TRBD1 (6 bases). The V and J ends lost 5 bases and 1 base respectively, with 11 bases between them. In germline, CDR1 is MNHEY, CDR2 SMNVEV (reference sequence). This CDR3 has 14 amino acids. CDR3 in amino acids: CASSLTGYNYGYTF. CDR3 DNA: TGTGCCAGCAGTCTGACAGGATATAACTATGGCTACACCTTC.

This clonotype came up many times. V usage is TRBV6-6 and J usage is TRBJ2-7; 7 bases match TRBD1. This CDR3 is 17 amino acids long. CDR1 is MNHNY and CDR2 is SVGAGI in the germline V gene (reference sequence). Trimming removed 2 bases from V and 6 bases from J; junction bases left unmatched: 16. CDR3 region: CASSYLLIQTGEIEQYF. In DNA, the CDR3 is TGTGCCAGCAGTTACCTTCTCATTCAAACAGGGGAAATCGAGCAGTACTTC.

V and J are TRBV3-1 and TRBJ2-1, with 7 bases identical to TRBD2. This CDR3 spans 16 amino acids. Looked up from germline, CDR1 is LGHDT and CDR2 is YNNKEL (reference sequence). Unmatched junction bases numbered 9, after V lost 0 bases and J lost 7 bases. This chain's CDR3 is CASSQEGGIGRNEQFF. The CDR3 DNA reads TGTGCCAGCAGCCAAGAGGGGGGGATTGGGAGGAATGAGCAGTTCTTC.

This clonotype was observed at least ten times. The V gene is TRBV11-1, the J gene TRBJ2-1; 7 bases match TRBD2. V lost 3 bases to trimming and J lost 3 bases; unmatched junction nucleotides: 2. The CDR3 sequence is 14 residues long. From germline, CDR1 is SGHAT and CDR2 FQDESV (reference sequence). The CDR3 nucleotides are TGTGCCAGCAGCTTGGGGACTATCTACAATGAGCAGTTCTTC. As protein: CASSLGTIYNEQFF.

This clonotype was found once. Given a much more abundant clone one base away, this may be a read error. The CDR3 does not close with the conserved phenylalanine or tryptophan, likely indicating a read error. It is unclear where the CDR3 begins or ends on the DNA, so no DNA is shown, and the CDR3 is as TCRdb lists it. The rearrangement links TRBV28 to TRBJ1-2. The CDR3 is 12 amino acids long, termini counted. In germline, CDR1 is MDHEN, CDR2 SYDVKM. The CDR3 loop reads CASSLARQLNTS.

This chain links TRBV4-2 with TRBJ2-7, with D uncertain. The CDR3 spans 16 residues. CDR1 is LGHNA, CDR2 YNFKEQ, per germline. Trimming pared 1 base from V and 0 bases from J, leaving 13 bases between. As DNA, the CDR3 is TGTGCCAGCAGCCAAGTAGTGGGTGTGAGCTCCTACGAGCAGTACTTC. It is translated as CASSQVVGVSSYEQYF.

This clonotype was seen only a few times. The V call is TRBV27, the J call TRBJ1-5; weak D call: TRBD1 (6 bases). Germline V gene lookup returns CDR1 MNHEY and CDR2 SMNVEV (reference sequence). Between the trimmed V and J ends, which lost 5 bases and 5 bases, there was a span of 13 bases. The CDR3 contains 14 residues. CDR3 nucleotide sequence: TGTGCCAGCAGTACCGCGGGGGGGCATCAGCCCCAGCATTTT. Its protein product is CASSTAGGHQPQHF.

This clonotype was observed at least ten times. The chain recombines TRBV7-9 with TRBJ2-2; the D gene is possibly TRBD2 (5 bases). Germline V gene data show CDR1 as SEHNR and CDR2 as FQNEAQ (reference sequence). V dropped 7 bases and J dropped 4 bases, with 13 bases sitting between them. The CDR3 covers 14 residues. The CDR3 is CASTPASSTGELFF. The CDR3 DNA reads as TGTGCCAGCACCCCGGCTAGCAGCACCGGGGAGCTGTTTTTT.

The gene calls are TRBV19 and TRBJ1-5; D gene uncertain. V was trimmed by 5 bases and J by 4 bases, leaving 9 bases between them. CDR3 length: 13 amino acids. Looked up from germline, CDR1 is LNHDA and CDR2 is SQIVND (reference sequence). The CDR3 here is CASSAGKNQPQHF. DNA for the CDR3: TGTGCCAGTAGTGCCGGCAAAAATCAGCCCCAGCATTTT.